This entry concerns a single TCR beta chain. Within the sample, other DNA sequences also encode this same CDR3. These data originate in a study of shared T cell receptors in the human thymus. TCRdb keeps only in-frame clones here, not all; method: immunoSEQ multiplex PCR. The sample includes hundreds of thousands of clones, about 80% of them seen just once. From germline, CDR1 is KGHSH and CDR2 LQKENI. CDR3 length: 14 amino acids. Germline trimming cut 6 bases from V and 1 base from J; bases unmatched to any gene: 5. The same sample was also used in a study of human thymus T cells. That work states: Unrelated individuals had highly overlapping thymic repertoires, as reported in related research.

This chain connects TRBV18 to TRBJ1-1, with 7 bases lining up with TRBD1. The sequence was collected from a boy less than two years old with a congenital heart defect. The sequencing sample was made of thymocytes. The CDR3 bases are TGTGCCAGCTCGCCGACAGGGACGAACACTGAAGCTTTCTTT. Its protein is CASSPTGTNTEAFF. Full variable domain (missing parts from reference TRBV18 and TRBJ1-1): NAGVMQNPRHLVRRRGQEARLRCSPMKGHSHVYWYRQLPEEGLKFMVYLQKENIIDESGMPKERFSAEFPKEGPSILRIQQVVRGDSAAYFCASSPTGTNTEAFFGQGTRLTVV.